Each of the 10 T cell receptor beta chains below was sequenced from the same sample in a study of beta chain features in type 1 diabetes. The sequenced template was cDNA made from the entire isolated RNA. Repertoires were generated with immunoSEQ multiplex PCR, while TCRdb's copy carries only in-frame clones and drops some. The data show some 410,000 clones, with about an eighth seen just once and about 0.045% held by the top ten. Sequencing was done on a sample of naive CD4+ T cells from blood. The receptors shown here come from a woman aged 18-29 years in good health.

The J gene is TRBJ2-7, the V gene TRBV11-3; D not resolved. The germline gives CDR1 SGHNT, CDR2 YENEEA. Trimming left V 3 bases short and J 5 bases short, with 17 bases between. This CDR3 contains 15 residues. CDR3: CASSLTAGIPHEQYF. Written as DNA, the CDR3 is TGTGCCAGCAGCTTGACGGCTGGTATTCCCCACGAGCAGTACTTC.

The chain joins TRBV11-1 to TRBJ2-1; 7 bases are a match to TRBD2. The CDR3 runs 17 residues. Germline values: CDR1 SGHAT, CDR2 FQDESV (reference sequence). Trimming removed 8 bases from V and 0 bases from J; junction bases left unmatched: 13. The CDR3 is CASRLSLGEGSYNEQFF. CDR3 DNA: TGTGCCAGCCGCCTCAGTTTGGGGGAGGGCTCCTACAATGAGCAGTTCTTC.

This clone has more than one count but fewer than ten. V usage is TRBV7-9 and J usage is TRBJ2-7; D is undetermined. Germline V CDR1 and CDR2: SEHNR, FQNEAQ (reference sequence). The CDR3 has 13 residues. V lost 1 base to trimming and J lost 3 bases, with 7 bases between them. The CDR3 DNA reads TGTGCCAGCAGCTTAGGGCGTTACTACGAGCAGTACTTC. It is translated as CASSLGRYYEQYF.

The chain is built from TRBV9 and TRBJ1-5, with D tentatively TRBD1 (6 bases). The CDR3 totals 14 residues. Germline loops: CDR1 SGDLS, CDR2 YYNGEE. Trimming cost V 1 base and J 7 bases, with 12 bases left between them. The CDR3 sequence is CASSVRGANQPQHF. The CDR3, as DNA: TGTGCCAGCAGCGTACGGGGGGCTAACCAGCCCCAGCATTTT. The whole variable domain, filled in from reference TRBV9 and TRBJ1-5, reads DSGVTQTPKHLITATGQRVTLRCSPRSGDLSVYWYQQSLDQGLQFLIQYYNGEERAKGNILERFSAQQFPDLHSELNLSSLELGDSALYFCASSVRGANQPQHFGDGTRLSIL.

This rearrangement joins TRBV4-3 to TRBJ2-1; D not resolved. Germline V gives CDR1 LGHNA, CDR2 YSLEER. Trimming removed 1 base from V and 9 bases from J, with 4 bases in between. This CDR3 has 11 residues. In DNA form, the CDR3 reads TGCGCCAGCAGCCAAGCCACTGAGCAGTTCTTC. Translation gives CASSQATEQFF.

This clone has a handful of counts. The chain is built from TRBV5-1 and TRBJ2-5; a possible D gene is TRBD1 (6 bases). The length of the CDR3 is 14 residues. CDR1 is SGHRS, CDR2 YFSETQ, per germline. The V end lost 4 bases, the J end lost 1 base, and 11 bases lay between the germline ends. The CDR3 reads CASSPSDSQETQYF. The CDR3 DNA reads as TGCGCCAGCAGCCCGTCGGACAGCCAAGAGACCCAGTACTTC.

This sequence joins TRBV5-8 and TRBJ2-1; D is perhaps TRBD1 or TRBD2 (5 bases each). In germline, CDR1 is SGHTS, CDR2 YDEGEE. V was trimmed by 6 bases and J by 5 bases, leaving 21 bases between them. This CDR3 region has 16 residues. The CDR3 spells CASNKGYGTPNNEQFF. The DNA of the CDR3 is TGTGCCAGCAATAAAGGGTATGGGACGCCTAACAATGAGCAGTTCTTC.

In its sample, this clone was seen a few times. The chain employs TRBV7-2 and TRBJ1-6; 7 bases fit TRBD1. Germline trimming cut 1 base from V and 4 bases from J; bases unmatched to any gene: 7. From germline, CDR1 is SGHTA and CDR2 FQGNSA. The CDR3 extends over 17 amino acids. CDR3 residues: CASSLVGQSPYNSPLHF. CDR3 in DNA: TGTGCCAGCAGCTTAGTGGGACAGTCGCCTTATAATTCACCCCTCCACTTT.

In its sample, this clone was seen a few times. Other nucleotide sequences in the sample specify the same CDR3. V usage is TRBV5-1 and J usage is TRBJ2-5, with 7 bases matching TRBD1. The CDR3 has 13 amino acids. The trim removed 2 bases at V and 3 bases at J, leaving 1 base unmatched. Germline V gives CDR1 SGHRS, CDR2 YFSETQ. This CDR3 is CASSLTGEETQYF. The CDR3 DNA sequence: TGCGCCAGCAGCTTAACAGGGGAAGAGACCCAGTACTTC.

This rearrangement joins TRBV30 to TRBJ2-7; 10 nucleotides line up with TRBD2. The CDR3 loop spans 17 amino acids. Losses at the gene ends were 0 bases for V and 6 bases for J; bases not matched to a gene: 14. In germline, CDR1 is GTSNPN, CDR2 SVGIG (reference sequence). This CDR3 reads CAWSVLLAGVLAREQYF. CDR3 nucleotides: TGTGCCTGGAGTGTACTTCTAGCGGGAGTATTAGCTCGCGAGCAGTACTTC.